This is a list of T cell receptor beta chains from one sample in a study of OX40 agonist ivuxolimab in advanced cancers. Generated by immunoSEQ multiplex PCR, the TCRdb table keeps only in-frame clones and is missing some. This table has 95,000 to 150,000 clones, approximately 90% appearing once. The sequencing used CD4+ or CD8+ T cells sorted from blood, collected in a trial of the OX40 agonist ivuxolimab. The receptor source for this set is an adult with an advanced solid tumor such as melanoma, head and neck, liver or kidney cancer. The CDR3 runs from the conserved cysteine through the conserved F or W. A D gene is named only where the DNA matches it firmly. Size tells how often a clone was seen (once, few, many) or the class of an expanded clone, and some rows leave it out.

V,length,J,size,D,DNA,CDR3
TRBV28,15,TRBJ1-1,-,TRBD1,TGTGCCAGCAGTTCAGGGGGCGCGCTAAAAACTGAAGCTTTCTTT,CASSSGGALKTEAFF
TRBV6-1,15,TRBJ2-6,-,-,TGTGCCAGCAGTGACACAGGGAGTGGGGCCAACGTCCTGACTTTC,CASSDTGSGANVLTF
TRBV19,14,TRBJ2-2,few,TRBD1,TGTGCCACGTCTAGACAGGGGGCAACCGGGGAGCTGTTTTTT,CATSRQGATGELFF
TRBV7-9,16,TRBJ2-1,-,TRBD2,TGTGCCAGCAGCTTAACTAGCGGGGGACCTAACAATGAGCAGTTCTTC,CASSLTSGGPNNEQFF
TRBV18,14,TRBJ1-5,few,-,TGTGCCAGCTCACCGAACGATGCCAATCAGCCCCAGCATTTT,CASSPNDANQPQHF
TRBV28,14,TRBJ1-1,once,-,TGTGCCAGCAGTTCATGGGGACAGAACACTGAAGCTTTCTTT,CASSSWGQNTEAFF
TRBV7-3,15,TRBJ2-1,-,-,TGTGCCAGCAGCTCAAACGGGAGACCCTACAATGAGCAGTTCTTC,CASSSNGRPYNEQFF
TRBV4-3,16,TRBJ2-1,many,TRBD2,TGCGCCAGCAGTCTTGAGACTAGCGGGGGATACAATGAGCAGTTCTTC,CASSLETSGGYNEQFF
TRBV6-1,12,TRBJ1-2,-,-,TGTGCCAGCAGTGACAGGAACTATGGCTACACCTTC,CASSDRNYGYTF
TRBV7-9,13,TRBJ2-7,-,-,TGTGCCAGCAGCCCAATCCAGTCCTACGAGCAGTACTTC,CASSPIQSYEQYF
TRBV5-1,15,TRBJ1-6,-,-,TGCGCCAGCAGCTTGCTCGGGGGCATGGATTCACCCCTCCACTTT,CASSLLGGMDSPLHF
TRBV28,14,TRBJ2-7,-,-,TGTGCCAGCAGTTTTGCTAGTGGGTACTACGAGCAGTACTTC,CASSFASGYYEQYF
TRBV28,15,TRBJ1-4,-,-,TGTGCCAGCAGTCCCCCCACAGCCACTAATGAAAAACTGTTTTTT,CASSPPTATNEKLFF
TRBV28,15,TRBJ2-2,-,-,TGTGCCAGCAGTGGCAGGTTTTACTCGGCCGGGGAGCTGTTTTTT,CASSGRFYSAGELFF
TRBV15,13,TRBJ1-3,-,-,TGTGCCACCAGCAGAGCCATGGAATACACCATATATTTT,CATSRAMEYTIYF
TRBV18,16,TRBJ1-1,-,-,TGTGCCAGCTCACCACCGGGACGGTCTGTGGACACTGAAGCTTTCTTT,CASSPPGRSVDTEAFF